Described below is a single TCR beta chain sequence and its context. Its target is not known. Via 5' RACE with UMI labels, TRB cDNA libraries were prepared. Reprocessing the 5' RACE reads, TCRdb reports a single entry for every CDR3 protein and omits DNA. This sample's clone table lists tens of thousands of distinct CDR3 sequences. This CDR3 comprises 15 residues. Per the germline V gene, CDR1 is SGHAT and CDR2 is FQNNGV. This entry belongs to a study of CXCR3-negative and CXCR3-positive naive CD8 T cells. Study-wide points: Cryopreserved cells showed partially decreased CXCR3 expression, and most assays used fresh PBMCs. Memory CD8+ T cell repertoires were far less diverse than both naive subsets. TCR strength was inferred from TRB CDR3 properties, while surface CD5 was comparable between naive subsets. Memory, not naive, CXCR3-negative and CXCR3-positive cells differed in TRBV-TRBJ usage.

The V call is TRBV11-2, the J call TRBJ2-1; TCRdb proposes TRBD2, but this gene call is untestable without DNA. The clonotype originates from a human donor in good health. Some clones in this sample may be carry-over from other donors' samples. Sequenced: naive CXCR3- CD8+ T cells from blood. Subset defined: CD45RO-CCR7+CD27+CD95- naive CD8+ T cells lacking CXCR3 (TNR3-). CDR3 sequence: CASSLPGLGHNEQFF.